The TCR beta chain under discussion was sequenced for a study of PD-1 blockade in mismatch repair-deficient tumors. Across the study: Patients had some twelve mismatch repair-deficient cancer types, all previously treated and progressing.

A few pembrolizumab responders had their TCRs sequenced. Regarding this clone: The antigen remains undetermined.

Study findings and constraints: Tumor-resident clones, often undetectable pretreatment in blood, expanded then contracted after pembrolizumab.

Libraries were prepared by immunoSEQ multiplex PCR; TCRdb keeps only in-frame clonotypes and omits some of them. Counted here are roughly 53,000 clones, roughly 80% occurring once; the ten biggest clones make up 3% to 3.5%. The source of this sequence is an adult with mismatch repair-deficient cancer. The sample consisted of peripheral blood, taken 4 weeks after starting pembrolizumab.

The CDR3 region is CAWRVGAGAFF. As DNA, the CDR3 is TGTGCCTGGAGAGTAGGCGCGGGGGCTTTCTTT. This rearrangement joins TRBV30 to TRBJ1-1; D is undetermined. Germline CDR1 reads GTSNPN; CDR2 reads SVGIG (reference sequence). The CDR3 totals 11 residues. Deletions cut 3 bases from V and 11 bases from J, with 13 bases between.